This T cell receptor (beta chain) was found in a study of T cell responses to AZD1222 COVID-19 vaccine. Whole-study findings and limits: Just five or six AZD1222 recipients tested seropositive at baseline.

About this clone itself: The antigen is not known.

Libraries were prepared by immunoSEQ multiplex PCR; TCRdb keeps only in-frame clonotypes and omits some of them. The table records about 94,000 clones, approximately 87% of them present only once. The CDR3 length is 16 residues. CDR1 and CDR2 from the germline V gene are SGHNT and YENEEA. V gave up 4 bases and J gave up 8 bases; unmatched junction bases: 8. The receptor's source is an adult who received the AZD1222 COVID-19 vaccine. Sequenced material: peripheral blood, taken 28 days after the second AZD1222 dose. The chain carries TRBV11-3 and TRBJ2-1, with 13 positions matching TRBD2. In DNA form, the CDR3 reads TGTGCCAGCAGCTCCGGCGGGACTAGCGGGGTTTATGAGCAGTTCTTC. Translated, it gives CASSSGGTSGVYEQFF.